The 8 T cell receptor beta chains presented below share a single source sample, sequenced in a study of T cells in Graves' hyperthyroidism and ophthalmopathy. From RNA transcripts, TCR beta CDR3 regions were amplified. The primer set for the first-round RT-PCR of the TCR CDR3 was HTBI. A single record per CDR3 protein comes from TCRdb applying MiXCR to the multiplex PCR reads. Among hundreds of thousands of distinct CDR3 sequences listed, around 21% were seen once. Material for sequencing was blood. The receptor set was obtained from a man younger than 40 with Graves' ophthalmopathy.

In this sample, this clonotype turned up many times. This chain links TRBV11-1 with TRBJ2-7; 9 nucleotides line up with TRBD1. Trimming took 4 bases from V and 5 from J; bases not matched to a gene: 3. CDR3 length equals 13 residues. Germline lookup yields CDR1 SGHAT and CDR2 FQDESV (reference sequence). In nucleotides, the CDR3 is TGTGCCAGCAGCTCCGACAGGGGGAACGAGCAGTACTTC. Its protein product is CASSSDRGNEQYF.

This clonotype came up many times. V is TRBV11-2 and J is TRBJ2-6; D ambiguous. Trimming removed 2 bases at V and 2 bases at J, with 7 bases between. Germline V CDR1 and CDR2: SGHAT, FQNNGV. The CDR3 length is 15 residues. CDR3 loop: CASSLSSAGANVLTF. Here the CDR3 DNA reads TGTGCCAGCAGCTTAAGCAGTGCTGGGGCCAACGTCCTGACTTTC.

V usage is TRBV20-1 and J usage is TRBJ1-2; 8 positions match TRBD1. The CDR3 spans 15 residues. Germline CDR1 is DFQATT and CDR2 is SNEGSKA (reference sequence). The V gene end was trimmed by 3 bases and the J gene end by 5 bases; junction bases not matched to a gene: 11. CDR3 protein: CSARLPGGLGYGYTF. CDR3 in DNA: TGCAGTGCTAGGCTACCAGGGGGCTTAGGGTATGGCTACACCTTC.

Worth noting for this clonotype: The junction does not match germline at one end; this may be a read error. The chain links TRBV5-1 to TRBJ2-7; 7 positions match TRBD2. The CDR3 contains 14 residues. Looked up from germline, CDR1 is SGHRS and CDR2 is YFSETQ. DNA for the CDR3: TGTGCCAGCAGCGCCGGGACTAAAAACTACGAGCAGTACTTC. It encodes CASSAGTKNYEQYF.

The rearrangement uses TRBV27 and TRBJ1-3, with a weak D call TRBD1 (5 bases). The CDR3 loop spans 15 amino acids. Trimming shortened V by 3 bases and J by 2 bases, and 11 bases separated the two germline ends. Germline CDR1 reads MNHEY; CDR2 reads SMNVEV (reference sequence). CDR3: CASSFTGAPGNTIYF. CDR3 sequence (DNA): TGTGCCAGCAGTTTCACCGGGGCACCTGGAAACACCATATATTTT.

In the case of this clonotype: This clone may be a read error of a much larger clone one base away. The chain couples TRBV30 to TRBJ2-3, with TRBD2 matching over 8 bases. The J segment lost 5 bases and the V segment lost 5 bases, leaving 6 bases of the junction unmatched. The CDR3 loop spans 13 amino acids. Germline CDR1 and CDR2: GTSNPN and SVGIG (reference sequence). DNA of the CDR3: TGTGCCTGGGACCGGGAGGGAGGAGATACGCAGTATTTT. It encodes CAWDREGGDTQYF.

The CDR3, as DNA: TGCGCCAGCAGCCGAGCGGGAGAACCAGCCAATGAGCAGTTCTTC. Encoded protein: CASSRAGEPANEQFF. The chain has TRBV5-1 and TRBJ2-1; 8 bases match TRBD2. The V gene end was trimmed by 4 bases and the J gene end by 6 bases; junction bases not matched to a gene: 9. The CDR3 contains 15 residues. From germline, CDR1 is SGHRS and CDR2 YFSETQ.

The chain joins TRBV30 to TRBJ1-4; D gene unclear. Germline V lookup: CDR1 GTSNPN, CDR2 SVGIG (reference sequence). The CDR3 is 17 amino acids. Trimming left V 1 base short and J 0 bases short, with 15 bases between. Here the CDR3 DNA reads TGTGCCTGGAGTGGAGTCACCGGATCCGCAACTAATGAAAAACTGTTTTTT. Its translation is CAWSGVTGSATNEKLFF.